This TCR beta chain was found in a study of blood T cell repertoires in COVID-19. Overall study context: The cDNA or gDNA used as material had been derived from T cells, B-cell-depleted T cells, or PBMCs.

The participants were between roughly 18 and 100 years old and came from about two dozen US areas. Participants were placed into cohorts based on the clinical history they reported. The recovered donors of Cohort 3 showed two negative PCRs, clearance, or symptom resolution. The data were produced by immunoSEQ multiplex PCR, yet TCRdb's version contains in-frame clones alone and is incomplete. The table includes about 280,000 clones, approximately 88% detected once. Germline-derived CDR1 and CDR2 are SGHRS and YFSETQ. Trimming pared 1 base from V and 6 bases from J, leaving 13 bases between. The CDR3 length is 14 residues.

The source material was PBMCs or T cells enriched from blood (not recorded which). This clonotype was sampled from a woman aged 30 to 39 who had recovered from COVID-19. The chain combines TRBV5-1 with TRBJ1-2; a possible D gene is TRBD1 (5 bases). The CDR3: CASSLTGDIDGYTF. In nucleotides, the CDR3 is TGCGCCAGCAGCTTGACAGGTGATATAGATGGCTACACCTTC.